This paragraph reports one T cell receptor (beta chain). The data belong to a study of blood T cell repertoires in COVID-19. Measured with immunoSEQ multiplex PCR; TCRdb has only the in-frame clones, and not every one. The sample has about 36,000 clones; about 80% are singletons. The sample consisted of peripheral blood. The receptor was isolated from a man in his sixties with active COVID-19.

The DNA of the CDR3 is TGTGCCAGCAGCCCACGGAGGGGGCGCGGTCCCGGGGAGCTGTTTTTT. Translated: CASSPRRGRGPGELFF. The V gene is TRBV5-6, the J gene TRBJ2-2; tentative D call: TRBD1 (7 bases). This CDR3 comprises 16 residues. V was cut by 4 bases and J by 6 bases, with 19 bases left in between. Germline CDR1 is SGHDT and CDR2 is YYEEEE.